A selection of T cell receptor beta chains follows, all from one sample in a study of T-cell reconstitution after alpha-beta-depleted transplantation in children. MiXCR, applied by TCRdb to the PCR reads, yields one record per CDR3 protein. Of approximately 400,000 distinct CDR3 sequences in the sample, roughly a tenth were seen once. Source: PBMCs from the stem cell graft donor, taken from the stem cell graft. Receptors were obtained from a human donor who donated a stem cell graft to a child with acute myeloid leukemia. Each CDR3 is given with its conserved first and last residue. The order of the fields is CDR3 protein, J gene, V gene, D gene. A D gene is named only where the DNA matches it firmly.

CDR3 protein: CATSGPAAKQETQYF
J gene: TRBJ2-5
V gene: TRBV15
D gene: -

CDR3 protein: CASTMTESTDTQYF
J gene: TRBJ2-3
V gene: TRBV12-3/TRBV12-4
D gene: -

CDR3 protein: CASSVGGGPAETQYF
J gene: TRBJ2-5
V gene: TRBV9
D gene: -

CDR3 protein: CASSEGYRGQETQYF
J gene: TRBJ2-5
V gene: TRBV10-2
D gene: -

CDR3 protein: CASSPRPGGEGYGYTF
J gene: TRBJ1-2
V gene: TRBV4-2
D gene: TRBD1

CDR3 protein: CASTYSTTGEGGYTF
J gene: TRBJ1-2
V gene: TRBV6-5
D gene: TRBD1

CDR3 protein: CASSQQNYGYTF
J gene: TRBJ1-2
V gene: TRBV3-1
D gene: -

CDR3 protein: CSANVLARDEQYF
J gene: TRBJ2-7
V gene: TRBV20-1
D gene: -

CDR3 protein: CASSEYLQGAITDTQYF
J gene: TRBJ2-3
V gene: TRBV25-1
D gene: TRBD1

CDR3 protein: CASRQGFGEAFF
J gene: TRBJ1-1
V gene: TRBV19
D gene: -

CDR3 protein: CASRDRFGGTEAFF
J gene: TRBJ1-1
V gene: TRBV6-1
D gene: TRBD1

CDR3 protein: CASSQGQQDYGYTF
J gene: TRBJ1-2
V gene: TRBV7-2
D gene: -

CDR3 protein: CAISESGLAPYNEQFF
J gene: TRBJ2-1
V gene: TRBV10-3
D gene: TRBD2

CDR3 protein: CATSLDRNTGELFF
J gene: TRBJ2-2
V gene: TRBV5-1
D gene: -

CDR3 protein: CASSPLAGGPYEQYF
J gene: TRBJ2-7
V gene: TRBV12-3/TRBV12-4
D gene: TRBD2

CDR3 protein: CASRSSGTDTQYF
J gene: TRBJ2-3
V gene: TRBV12-3/TRBV12-4
D gene: -

CDR3 protein: CASSFSGFIEAFF
J gene: TRBJ1-1
V gene: TRBV13
D gene: -

CDR3 protein: CASSLDRGDDQPQHF
J gene: TRBJ1-5
V gene: TRBV5-1
D gene: TRBD1